This T cell receptor beta chain was sequenced for a study of lymphopenia after photon versus proton radiotherapy (dated by TCRdb to between 2018 and 2021). General notes on the study: In patients with gastrointestinal tumors who developed high-grade lymphopenia, the study compared the immunological effects of photon radiation therapy with those of proton radiation therapy. The cohort comprised under 25 patients with gastrointestinal tumors who received either photon or proton therapy and then developed lymphopenia. The goal of the study was to characterize the differences between the two radiation modalities in how they affect the immune system. Beyond this particular receptor, the publication reports: The authors looked at the survival association only in patients who died, and they framed better survival with proton therapy as a possibility rather than a demonstrated result. During treatment, patients who received photon therapy lost naive T cells and TCR diversity and gained effector/memory populations, whereas patients who received proton therapy remained relatively stable. After the lymphocyte count nadir, oligoclonal expansion, especially of CD8+ Temra cells, was observed in photon-treated repertoires, and the drop in diversity was driven by this expansion. Across the cohort, an inverse correlation was found between a larger post-nadir drop in TCR diversity and overall survival time among patients who died.

Details on this clone: What this receptor recognizes is not known. No base quality information exists; no much larger clone differs at one position.

Libraries were made using the immunoSEQ multiplex PCR assay. Deep sequencing of rearranged TCR beta loci, alongside multiparametric flow cytometry, was used to profile T cell repertoires. TCRdb obtained this table from immuneACCESS and retained in-frame rearrangements with V and J assigned. These tables miss some clones; where compared with another copy, unresolved V genes account for less than half of the shortfall, and the remainder is unexplained. For this sample the table gives more than 30,000 clones, of which 89% were detected only once. The ten largest make up approximately 6.6% of the sample. As encoded in the germline V gene, CDR1 is SGHNT while CDR2 is YENEEA. The trim is 1 base for V and 0 bases for J, with a gap of 8 bases between the germline ends. Its CDR3 holds 15 amino acids, cysteine through phenylalanine. The DNA shown is the 45-base CDR3, in frame from base 1.

This receptor chain uses TRBV11-3 and TRBJ2-3; no D gene call is confident. This clonotype was obtained from a woman between 65 and 79 years old with pancreatic cancer. Some clones in this sample may be carry-over from other donors' samples. The input for sequencing was peripheral blood, taken from a patient treated with proton-based radiotherapy. The nucleotide sequence reads TGTGCCAGCAGCTTAGCGGGTTTAAGCACAGATACGCAGTATTTT. This codes for CASSLAGLSTDTQYF.